This T cell receptor (beta chain) is drawn from a study of radiation and T cells in renal cell carcinoma. This CDR3 region has 15 residues. Germline V lookup: CDR1 LNHNV, CDR2 YYDKDF (reference sequence). Time point meaning: blood 4 weeks post-SBRT, at nephrectomy. Treatment here: 15 Gy SBRT to primary tumor, nephrectomy 4 weeks later. Regarding this clone: One end of the junction does not line up with germline, which may come from a read error.

TCRdb's table, derived via immunoSEQ multiplex PCR, lists solely in-frame clones and lacks some. The sample contains fewer than 85,000 clones, roughly nine tenths of which appear only once. This chain connects TRBV15 to TRBJ2-7; tentatively, D is TRBD1 (6 bases). Sequencing used blood, obtained from a patient whose treatment included radiotherapy and nephrectomy. The source of this sequence is a woman aged 65 to 85 with renal cell carcinoma. The CDR3 bases are TGTGCCACCAGCAGGTTACAGGGTCTCTCCTCCGAGCAGTACTTC. Protein product: CATSRLQGLSSEQYF. Together with reference TRBV15 and TRBJ2-7, the CDR3 gives the full variable domain: DAMVIQNPRYQVTQFGKPVTLSCSQTLNHNVMYWYQQKSSQAPKLLFHYYDKDFNNEADTPDNFQSRRPNTSFCFLDIRSPGLGDTAMYLCATSRLQGLSSEQYFGPGTRLTVT.